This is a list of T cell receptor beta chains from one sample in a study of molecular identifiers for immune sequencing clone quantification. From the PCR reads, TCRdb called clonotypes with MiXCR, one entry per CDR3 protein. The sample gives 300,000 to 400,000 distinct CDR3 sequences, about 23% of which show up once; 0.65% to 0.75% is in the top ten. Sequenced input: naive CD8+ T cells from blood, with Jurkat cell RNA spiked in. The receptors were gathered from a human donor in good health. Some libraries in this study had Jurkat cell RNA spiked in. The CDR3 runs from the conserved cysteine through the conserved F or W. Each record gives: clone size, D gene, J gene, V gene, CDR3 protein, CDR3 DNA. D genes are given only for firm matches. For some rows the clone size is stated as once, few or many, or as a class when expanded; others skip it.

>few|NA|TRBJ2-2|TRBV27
CASSLSPEAAGELFF
TGTGCCAGCAGTTTATCGCCCGAGGCCGCCGGGGAGCTGTTTTTT
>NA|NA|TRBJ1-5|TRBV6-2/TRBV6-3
CASSYITDNHQPQHF
TGTGCCAGCAGTTACATCACAGACAACCACCAGCCCCAGCATTTT
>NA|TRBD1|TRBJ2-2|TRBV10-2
CASTGTGGFANTGELFF
TGCGCCAGCACCGGGACAGGGGGATTCGCGAACACCGGGGAGCTGTTTTTT
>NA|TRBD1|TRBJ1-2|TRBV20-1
CSAPGTGEISNYGYTF
TGCAGTGCTCCCGGGACAGGGGAAATATCCAACTATGGCTACACCTTC
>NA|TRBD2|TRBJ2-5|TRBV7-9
CASSYGLVVEETQYF
TGTGCCAGCAGCTATGGACTAGTCGTAGAAGAGACCCAGTACTTC
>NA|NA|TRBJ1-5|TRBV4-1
CASSQVTGDNQPQHF
TGCGCCAGCAGCCAGGTGACGGGTGACAATCAGCCCCAGCATTTT
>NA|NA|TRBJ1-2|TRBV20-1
CSAREFRGANYGYTF
TGCAGTGCTAGAGAGTTTAGGGGTGCTAACTATGGCTACACCTTC
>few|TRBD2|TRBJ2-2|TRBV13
CASSLTSGRTAGELFF
TGTGCCAGCAGCCTGACTAGCGGGAGAACCGCCGGGGAGCTGTTTTTT
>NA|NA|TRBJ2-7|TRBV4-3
CASSQDEKFSYEQYF
TGCGCCAGCAGCCAAGACGAGAAGTTCTCCTACGAGCAGTACTTC
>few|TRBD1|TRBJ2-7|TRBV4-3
CASSQEIIGTGNVDEQYF
TGCGCCAGCAGCCAAGAGATAATAGGGACAGGGAATGTGGACGAGCAGTACTTC
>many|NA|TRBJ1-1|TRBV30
CAWSVRGDTEAFF
TGTGCCTGGAGTGTACGTGGTGACACTGAAGCTTTCTTT
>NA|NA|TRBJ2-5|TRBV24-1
CATRGSWGETQYF
TGTGCCACCAGGGGCTCATGGGGAGAGACCCAGTACTTC
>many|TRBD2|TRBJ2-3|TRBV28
CASSLFQREGYF
TGTGCCAGCAGTTTATTTCAGCGGGAGGGTTATTTT
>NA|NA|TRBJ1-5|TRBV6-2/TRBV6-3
CASSYSPPARGYQPQHF
TGTGCCAGCAGTTACTCACCCCCAGCACGAGGTTATCAGCCCCAGCATTTT
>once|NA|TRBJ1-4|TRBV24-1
CATSEPGRGYEKLFF
TGTGCCACCAGTGAACCCGGACGCGGTTATGAAAAACTGTTTTTT
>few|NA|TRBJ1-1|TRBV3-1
CASSQDARGGERPFF
TGTGCCAGCAGCCAAGATGCCCGTGGCGGCGAGAGGCCTTTCTTT
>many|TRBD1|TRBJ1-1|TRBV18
CASSPDQGEVEAFF
TGTGCCAGCTCACCTGACCAGGGGGAGGTTGAAGCTTTCTTT
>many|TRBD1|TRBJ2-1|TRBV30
CAWSTGAGEQFF
TGTGCCTGGAGTACAGGGGCGGGTGAGCAGTTCTTC
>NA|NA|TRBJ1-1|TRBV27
CASSQLTGNTEAFF
TGTGCCAGCAGTCAGCTTACAGGGAACACTGAAGCTTTCTTT
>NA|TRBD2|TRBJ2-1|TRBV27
CASSLVLSSGREQFF
TGTGCCAGCAGTTTAGTTTTGTCTAGCGGGAGGGAGCAGTTCTTC
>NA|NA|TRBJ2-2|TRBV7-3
CASSVTGLGGELFF
TGTGCCAGCAGCGTCACAGGGTTAGGCGGGGAGCTGTTTTTT
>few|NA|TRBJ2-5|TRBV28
CASSPGTRLRETQYF
TGTGCCAGCAGTCCCGGGACACGGCTTAGAGAGACCCAGTACTTC